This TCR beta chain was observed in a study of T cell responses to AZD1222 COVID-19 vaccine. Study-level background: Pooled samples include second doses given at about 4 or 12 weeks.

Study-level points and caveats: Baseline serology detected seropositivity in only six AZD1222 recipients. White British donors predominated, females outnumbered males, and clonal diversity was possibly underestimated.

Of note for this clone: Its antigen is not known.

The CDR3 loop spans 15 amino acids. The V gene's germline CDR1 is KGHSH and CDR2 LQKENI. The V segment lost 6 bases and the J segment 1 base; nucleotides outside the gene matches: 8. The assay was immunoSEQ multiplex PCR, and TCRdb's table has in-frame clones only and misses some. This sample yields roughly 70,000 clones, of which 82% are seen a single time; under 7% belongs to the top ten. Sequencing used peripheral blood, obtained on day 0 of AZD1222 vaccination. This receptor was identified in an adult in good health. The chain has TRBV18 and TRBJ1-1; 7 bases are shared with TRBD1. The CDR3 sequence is CASSRQGGTNTEAFF. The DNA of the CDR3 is TGTGCCAGCTCTCGACAGGGAGGGACGAACACTGAAGCTTTCTTT. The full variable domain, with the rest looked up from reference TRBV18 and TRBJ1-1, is NAGVMQNPRHLVRRRGQEARLRCSPMKGHSHVYWYRQLPEEGLKFMVYLQKENIIDESGMPKERFSAEFPKEGPSILRIQQVVRGDSAAYFCASSRQGGTNTEAFFGQGTRLTVV.